A selection of T cell receptor beta chains follows, all from one sample in a study of cytomegalovirus exposure and HLA in healthy donors. Libraries were prepared by immunoSEQ multiplex PCR; TCRdb keeps only in-frame clonotypes and omits some of them. Of around 40,000 clones in the sample, around 64% were seen once. Sequencing was done on a sample of PBMCs. The receptors come from a human donor in good health. The CDR3 runs from the conserved cysteine through the conserved F or W. Fields, in order: D gene, V gene, J gene, clone size, CDR3 DNA, CDR3 protein. The D gene is left open where the match is weak. For some rows the clone size is stated as once, few or many, or as a class when expanded; others skip it.

d_gene: NA
v_gene: TRBV18
j_gene: TRBJ1-1
abundance: NA
CDR3nt: TGTGCCAGCTCACCACTTGCCAGGGGAGATACTGAAGCTTTCTTT
CDR3aa: CASSPLARGDTEAFF

d_gene: NA
v_gene: TRBV6-5
j_gene: TRBJ1-5
abundance: NA
CDR3nt: TGTGCCACCAGGGACGGACAATATCAGCCCCAGCATTTT
CDR3aa: CATRDGQYQPQHF

d_gene: NA
v_gene: TRBV6-1
j_gene: TRBJ1-2
abundance: few
CDR3nt: TGTGCCAGCAGTGAACCCGGGGGCTATGGCTACACCTTC
CDR3aa: CASSEPGGYGYTF

d_gene: NA
v_gene: TRBV7-3
j_gene: TRBJ1-1
abundance: few
CDR3nt: TGTGCCAGCAAAGGACTGCGGAACACTGAAGCTTTCTTT
CDR3aa: CASKGLRNTEAFF

d_gene: NA
v_gene: TRBV5-4
j_gene: TRBJ2-5
abundance: NA
CDR3nt: TGTGCCAGCAGCTTGGCCGGGGGTGGCCGTCCGGAGACCCAGTACTTC
CDR3aa: CASSLAGGGRPETQYF

d_gene: NA
v_gene: TRBV7-6
j_gene: TRBJ1-1
abundance: few
CDR3nt: TGTGCCAGCAGCACAAGCGCTCAGATGAACACTGAAGCTTTCTTT
CDR3aa: CASSTSAQMNTEAFF

d_gene: NA
v_gene: TRBV4-1
j_gene: TRBJ2-4
abundance: NA
CDR3nt: TGCGCCAGCAGCCAGTCCGTGGGCTCCCAAAACATTCAGTACTTC
CDR3aa: CASSQSVGSQNIQYF

d_gene: TRBD2
v_gene: TRBV5-1
j_gene: TRBJ2-1
abundance: NA
CDR3nt: TGCGCCAGCAGCTTGGGATCTAGCGGGGGCAATGAGCAGTTCTTC
CDR3aa: CASSLGSSGGNEQFF

d_gene: NA
v_gene: TRBV5-4
j_gene: TRBJ2-7
abundance: NA
CDR3nt: TGTGCCAGCAGCTTGAGTCAGGGTGTAGTCGACGAGCAGTACTTC
CDR3aa: CASSLSQGVVDEQYF

d_gene: TRBD1
v_gene: TRBV5-1
j_gene: TRBJ1-2
abundance: NA
CDR3nt: TGCGCCAGCAGCTGGGAAGGGGGCTCTGGCTATGGCTACACCTTC
CDR3aa: CASSWEGGSGYGYTF

d_gene: NA
v_gene: TRBV6-5
j_gene: TRBJ2-5
abundance: NA
CDR3nt: TGTGCCAGCAGGGGCCCTGCCCGATACCAAGAGACCCAGTACTTC
CDR3aa: CASRGPARYQETQYF

d_gene: NA
v_gene: TRBV7-2
j_gene: TRBJ2-7
abundance: once
CDR3nt: TGTGCCAGCAGCCAGGGTTCCTACGAGCAGTACTTC
CDR3aa: CASSQGSYEQYF

d_gene: NA
v_gene: TRBV7-2
j_gene: TRBJ1-3
abundance: once
CDR3nt: TGTGCCAGCAGCTTAGGCTCGACGGGGGCTGGAAACACCATATATTTT
CDR3aa: CASSLGSTGAGNTIYF

d_gene: TRBD1
v_gene: TRBV5-1
j_gene: TRBJ1-6
abundance: few
CDR3nt: TGCGCCAGCGGCCCCTCGGTAGGACAGGCATATTCACCCCTCCACTTT
CDR3aa: CASGPSVGQAYSPLHF

d_gene: NA
v_gene: TRBV30
j_gene: TRBJ1-1
abundance: NA
CDR3nt: TGTGCCTGGAGACGGGACACTGAAGCTTTCTTT
CDR3aa: CAWRRDTEAFF

d_gene: TRBD1
v_gene: TRBV5-1
j_gene: TRBJ1-2
abundance: once
CDR3nt: TGCGCCAGCAGCTCCGTAACAGGGGTCGACTATGGCTACACCTTC
CDR3aa: CASSSVTGVDYGYTF

d_gene: TRBD2
v_gene: TRBV5-1
j_gene: TRBJ2-5
abundance: NA
CDR3nt: TGCGCCAGCAGCCCGGGACTAGCGGGGGGTGGAGAGACCCAGTACTTC
CDR3aa: CASSPGLAGGGETQYF

d_gene: TRBD1
v_gene: TRBV6-1
j_gene: TRBJ1-2
abundance: NA
CDR3nt: TGTGCCATCGTACAGGGGACAGGACTCCTCTATGGCTACACCTTC
CDR3aa: CAIVQGTGLLYGYTF

d_gene: NA
v_gene: TRBV9
j_gene: TRBJ2-2
abundance: NA
CDR3nt: TGTGCCAGCACCTCGACAGCCCTACCGACCGGGGAGCTGTTTTTT
CDR3aa: CASTSTALPTGELFF

d_gene: TRBD2
v_gene: TRBV28
j_gene: TRBJ2-7
abundance: NA
CDR3nt: TGTGCCACCTTGACTAGCGGGGGGGCCTACGAGCAGTACTTC
CDR3aa: CATLTSGGAYEQYF

d_gene: TRBD2
v_gene: TRBV7-2
j_gene: TRBJ2-7
abundance: NA
CDR3nt: TGTGCCAGCAGCTTAGTCCCTAGCGGGAGCTACGAGCAGTACTTC
CDR3aa: CASSLVPSGSYEQYF

d_gene: NA
v_gene: TRBV7-2
j_gene: TRBJ1-4
abundance: NA
CDR3nt: TGTGCCAGCAGCTACGTGGGTGCGGCTAATGAAAAACTGTTTTTT
CDR3aa: CASSYVGAANEKLFF